The 7 T cell receptor beta chains given below trace back to one sample, sequenced in a study of cytomegalovirus exposure and HLA in healthy donors. Primers for the PCR totalled 60 Vbeta and 13 Jbeta. Clones were sequenced by immunoSEQ multiplex PCR, and TCRdb holds only the in-frame ones, with some missing. Among 150,000 or so clones listed, roughly 85% were seen once. The source material was PBMCs. The receptors come from a man aged 25 to 40 in good health and CMV-seronegative.

This chain connects TRBV19 to TRBJ2-6, with 8 bases identical to TRBD2. The CDR3 covers 16 residues. Germline V gene sequence: CDR1 LNHDA, CDR2 SQIVND (reference sequence). The ends lost 4 bases at V and 0 bases at J; junction bases unmatched: 2. This CDR3 reads CASSTGGNSGANVLTF. CDR3 sequence (DNA): TGTGCCAGTAGTACGGGAGGGAACTCTGGGGCCAACGTCCTGACTTTC.

The chain joins TRBV28 to TRBJ2-7; D is undetermined. The CDR3 length is 12 residues. V was pared by 4 bases and J by 7 bases, with 11 bases between. Germline CDR1 and CDR2: MDHEN and SYDVKM. The CDR3 here is CASSSVRWEQYF. The CDR3 nucleotides are TGTGCCAGCAGTTCGGTGCGATGGGAGCAGTACTTC.

The V call is TRBV10-3, the J call TRBJ1-6; TRBD1 agrees at 7 bases. Germline V gene sequence: CDR1 ENHRY, CDR2 SYGVKD. V lost 4 bases to trimming and J lost 5 bases; unmatched junction nucleotides: 5. The CDR3 length is 15 residues. CDR3 DNA: TGTGCCATCAGTGGTTCCGGGACAGATAATTCACCCCTCCACTTT. Amino acids: CAISGSGTDNSPLHF.

The chain links TRBV28 to TRBJ1-5; D possibly corresponds to TRBD1 (6 bases). The CDR3 has 16 residues. Looked up from germline, CDR1 is MDHEN and CDR2 is SYDVKM. V was shortened by 6 bases and J by 7 bases, with 22 bases between the two germline ends. The CDR3 loop is CASRGTEGDNTQPQHF. The CDR3 bases are TGTGCCAGCAGAGGAACAGAGGGGGACAACACCCAGCCCCAGCATTTT.

This rearrangement joins TRBV13 to TRBJ2-2, with TRBD2 as a possible D gene (5 bases). Trimming took 5 bases from V and 5 from J, leaving 15 bases between them. The CDR3 has 15 amino acids. Germline CDR1 and CDR2: PRHDT and FYEKMQ (reference sequence). CDR3 amino acids: CASSPVEGRTGELFF. For the CDR3, the DNA is TGTGCCAGCAGCCCCGTTGAGGGAAGGACCGGGGAGCTGTTTTTT.

This chain joins TRBV5-6 and TRBJ2-3; possible D gene TRBD2, 5 bases. V was trimmed by 4 bases and J by 1 base, leaving 13 bases between them. The V gene's germline CDR1 is SGHDT and CDR2 YYEEEE. The CDR3 is 15 residues long. CDR3 protein: CASSPQRAGTDTQYF. The CDR3 DNA follows: TGTGCCAGCAGCCCACAGAGGGCAGGCACAGATACGCAGTATTTT.

The chain carries TRBV7-9 and TRBJ1-5; the D gene is possibly TRBD1 (6 bases). V was trimmed by 1 base and J by 6 bases, leaving 16 bases between them. The CDR3 extends over 16 amino acids. The germline V gene encodes CDR1 SEHNR and CDR2 FQNEAQ (reference sequence). In DNA form, the CDR3 reads TGTGCCAGCAGCTTAGGGGACATTCCCTTGTCTCAGCCCCAGCATTTT. Protein: CASSLGDIPLSQPQHF.